This record concerns one TCR beta chain sequence. The data stem from a study of blood T cell repertoires in COVID-19. As for the study in general: Acute and convalescent COVID-19 samples came from the United States, Italy and Spain. T cells, B-cell-depleted T cells, or PBMCs provided the cDNA or gDNA that served as material.

Germline assignment: CDR1 SNHLY and CDR2 FYNNEI. The CDR3 spans 12 residues. V lost 6 bases to trimming and J lost 3 bases, with 9 bases between them. Original processing methods: The assay estimated nucleated cells by amplifying reference gene primers. TCRdb keeps only in-frame clones here, not all; method: immunoSEQ multiplex PCR. V and J calls and clone size are given by that table; D and trimming were obtained from the DNA. The sample shows about 260,000 clones, approximately 80% of them seen only once. Sequenced: peripheral blood. The chain recombines TRBV2 with TRBJ2-7; a possible D gene is TRBD1 (5 bases). The TCR sequence derives from a woman aged 80 or over with acute or convalescent COVID-19. CDR3 sequence reads: CASRLDSYEQYF. The CDR3 coding sequence is TGTGCCAGCAGGTTAGACAGCTACGAGCAGTACTTC.